This TCR beta chain was obtained from a study of prognosis after radiotherapy for stage I lung cancer. Background on the study: Median age was 74.5 years (roughly 50 to 95) among 10 to 15 men and a handful of women. Histology showed adenocarcinoma in approximately eleven patients versus squamous cell carcinoma in seven. Study results and limitations: Tumor specificity of expanded TCR clones went undetermined.

This clonotype appeared a single time. Its antigen is as yet unknown. A read error is likely here: a far larger clone is one base away. Germline CDR1 reads MNHNS; CDR2 reads SASEGT. The CDR3 is made up of 18 amino acids. With 5 bases removed from V and 4 bases from J, the gap between germline ends came to 26 bases. From genomic DNA, TCR beta CDR3 was amplified by two-round multiplex PCR. First-round PCR used primers specific to each TRBV and TRBJ gene. TCRdb analysed the multiplex PCR reads with MiXCR anew, one entry per CDR3 protein. Of tens of thousands of distinct CDR3 sequences listed, more than 45% are singletons.

The V gene is TRBV6-1, the J gene TRBJ1-1; D is possibly TRBD1 (6 bases). The sample consisted of PBMCs, taken before or after stereotactic body radiation therapy (not recorded which). The receptor comes from a donor at least 50 years old with non-small cell lung cancer. This CDR3 reads CASSYTDSGSRWGTEAFF. CDR3 in DNA: TGTGCCAGCAGTTACACGGACAGTGGTTCTCGGTGGGGCACTGAAGCTTTCTTT.